The entry below describes one TCR beta chain. What it binds is not known. This entry comes from a study of identifying expanded T cells in peripheral blood. Collection occurred without any documented infections or immune events in donors. Study-wide results and caveats: Technical replicates showed around 1.1 changed clones; around 2 weeks 15 to 20; four weeks 19. Across healthy donors, higher total template counts meant significantly greater roughly 2-week count variance.

Repertoires were generated with immunoSEQ multiplex PCR, while TCRdb's copy carries only in-frame clones and drops some. Of about 74,000 clones in the sample, approximately 84% are singletons; the top ten hold about 20%. The CDR3 covers 13 residues. Trimming took off 1 base at V and 5 bases at J, with 10 bases between the two ends. CDR1 is SGHRS, CDR2 YFSETQ, per germline. The chain employs TRBV5-1 and TRBJ2-7; D is possibly TRBD1 (6 bases). This clonotype was obtained from a person between 18 and 70 years old in good health. Sequencing input: blood. CDR3 coding DNA: TGCGCCAGCAGCTTGTCCAGGGGAGACGAGCAGTACTTC. Protein product: CASSLSRGDEQYF. Full variable domain (outside the CDR3, taken from reference TRBV5-1 and TRBJ2-7): KAGVTQTPRYLIKTRGQQVTLSCSPISGHRSVSWYQQTPGQGLQFLFEYFSETQRNKGNFPGRFSGRQFSNSRSEMNVSTLELGDSALYLCASSLSRGDEQYFGPGTRLTVT.